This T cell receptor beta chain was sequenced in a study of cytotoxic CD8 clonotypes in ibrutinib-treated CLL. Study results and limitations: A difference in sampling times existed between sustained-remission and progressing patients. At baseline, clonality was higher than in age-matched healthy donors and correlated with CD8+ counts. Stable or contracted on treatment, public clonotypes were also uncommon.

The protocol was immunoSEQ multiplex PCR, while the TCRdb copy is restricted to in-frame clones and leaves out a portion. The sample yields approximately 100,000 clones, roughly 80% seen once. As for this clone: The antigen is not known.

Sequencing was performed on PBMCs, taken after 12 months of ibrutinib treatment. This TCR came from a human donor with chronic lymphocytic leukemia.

The CDR3 is CASSNLGTGWKFAEAFF. The DNA of the CDR3 is TGTGCCAGCAGCAACTTGGGCACAGGGTGGAAGTTTGCTGAAGCTTTCTTT. V and J are TRBV21-1 and TRBJ1-1; whether TRBD1, the table's D call, matches the DNA was not checked. TRBV21-1 is listed as a pseudogene. The CDR3 sequence is 17 residues long.